A single T cell receptor (beta chain) is shown here with its context. The sample holds a few counts of this clonotype. Its target antigen remains unknown. No base-level quality is on record; no much larger clone is a single base apart. Donors were a few dozen systemically healthy Caucasian individuals from Russia aged 6 to 90 years. Around 9.8 milliliters of peripheral blood were collected from each donor into EDTA-treated Vacutainer tubes. PBMCs were isolated by Ficoll-Paque density-gradient centrifugation, with at least 6 million obtained per sample. Trizol reagent was used to extract total RNA from the PBMCs, yielding at least 5.5 micrograms per sample. For every donor, an aliquot of PBMCs went through flow cytometry to measure the percentages of naive CD45RAhigh/CD27high T cells. The library relied on 5' RACE. The instrument given in TCRdb is Illumina HiSeq 2500. A second roughly 6 to 12 cycle PCR used a sample-barcoded 5' primer and a J-beta primer mix. Each TCR beta cDNA molecule received a unique molecular identifier from a template-switch 5' adaptor carrying 12 random nucleotides. Each sample yielded at least 2.5 million CDR3-containing paired-end reads. First-strand cDNA was synthesized from all RNA with the Mint cDNA synthesis kit, primed by a TRBC-specific oligonucleotide. After uracil-DNA glycosylase treatment, a first 18-cycle PCR used universal primers M1SS and BC2_uni_R on all cDNA. Turning to the authors' computational methods: For normalization, 1 million high-quality reads were randomly selected from each sample, with every read carrying a distinct molecular identifier. Reads with shared molecular identifiers were discarded instead of being binned into consensus sequences. CDR3 identification, clonotype clustering and error correction used MiTCR with a Q25 quality threshold and the strictest error-elimination algorithm. A nonparametric unseen species model with Euler transformation was used to estimate lower-bound total TCR beta diversity. TCRdb's own reprocessing of the public reads used fastp at Q25 and MiXCR and kept productive beta chains. When rows share a CDR3 protein, they turn into one entry using the most common DNA and genes. The V and J calls, along with clone size, are taken from TCRdb and not from the paper's own processing. For this sample there are about 570,000 distinct CDR3 sequences; roughly a quarter appear just once. The ten largest clonotypes hold approximately 18% of the sample.

The germline V gene yields SGHTA for CDR1 and FQGNSA for CDR2. From V the trimming removes 5 bases and from J it removes 3 bases, while the gene matches leave 8 bases of the junction unaccounted for. The CDR3 spans 16 residues, from the cysteine through the phenylalanine. The only DNA kept is the CDR3, 48 bases in frame from the first base. The data stem from a study of blood T cells in healthy people across ages (dated by TCRdb to between 2014 and 2017). A note on the overall study: In model experiments, template switching captured roughly one uniquely barcoded TCR beta cDNA molecule for every two T cells. Age-related changes in TCR beta repertoire diversity were measured in the study by deep sequencing normalized with unique cDNA molecular identifiers. Four age groups were formed from the donors: young (average around 15 years), middle-aged (around 37), aged (about 62) and long-lived (approximately 80). To avoid experimental bias, donors of different ages were distributed randomly across sequencing lanes. Two additional independent replicas of 1 million unique cDNA reads from the same blood draw were analyzed for two donors (one aged 18 to 29 and one aged 80 or older). What the study reported, not specific to this receptor: The percentage of naive T cells measured by flow cytometry correlated strongly with observed TCR beta diversity. Estimates of total diversity from one million sequenced T cells were regarded as lower bounds and underestimates. As age increased, observed TCR beta diversity per million T cells dropped in a roughly linear way, and a significant reduction was already evident by age around 41. The CMV infection status of donors was not known, potentially confounding age-related changes in expanded clonotypes. Because profiling used bulk unsorted PBMCs, naive and antigen-experienced compartments could not be compared conclusively. Compared with the aged group, the long-lived group had more naive CD4+ T cells, fewer expanded clones and increased TCR diversity, suggesting age selection.

The chain joins TRBV7-2 to TRBJ2-3; the central 10 bases match TRBD2. Sequenced input: blood. This clonotype originated in a woman between 65 and 79 years old in good health. The sequence in DNA is TGTGCCAGCAGCCCACCAAGCGGGGGGGCGACAGATACGCAGTATTTT. The encoded protein is CASSPPSGGATDTQYF.